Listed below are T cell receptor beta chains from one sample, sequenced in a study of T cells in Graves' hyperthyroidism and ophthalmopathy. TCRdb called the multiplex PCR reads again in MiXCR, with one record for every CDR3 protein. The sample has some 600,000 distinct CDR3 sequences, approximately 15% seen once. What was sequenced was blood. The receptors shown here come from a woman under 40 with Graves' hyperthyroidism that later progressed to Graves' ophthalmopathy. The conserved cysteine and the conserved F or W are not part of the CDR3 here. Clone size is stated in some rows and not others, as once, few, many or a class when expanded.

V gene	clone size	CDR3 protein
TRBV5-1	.	ASSLTGTLNEKLF
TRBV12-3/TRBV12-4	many	ASRTRTGPLSSGNTIY
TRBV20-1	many	SARDLPGQGNTGELF
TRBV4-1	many	ASSQGHSPGETQY
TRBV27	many	ASAGYGQGSPDTQY
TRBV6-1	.	ATSPATNEKLF
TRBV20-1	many	SAYPDRGTEAF
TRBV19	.	ASKARGPDTQY
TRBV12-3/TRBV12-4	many	ASSFRGENPYEQY
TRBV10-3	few	ATRMTGDTSTDTQY